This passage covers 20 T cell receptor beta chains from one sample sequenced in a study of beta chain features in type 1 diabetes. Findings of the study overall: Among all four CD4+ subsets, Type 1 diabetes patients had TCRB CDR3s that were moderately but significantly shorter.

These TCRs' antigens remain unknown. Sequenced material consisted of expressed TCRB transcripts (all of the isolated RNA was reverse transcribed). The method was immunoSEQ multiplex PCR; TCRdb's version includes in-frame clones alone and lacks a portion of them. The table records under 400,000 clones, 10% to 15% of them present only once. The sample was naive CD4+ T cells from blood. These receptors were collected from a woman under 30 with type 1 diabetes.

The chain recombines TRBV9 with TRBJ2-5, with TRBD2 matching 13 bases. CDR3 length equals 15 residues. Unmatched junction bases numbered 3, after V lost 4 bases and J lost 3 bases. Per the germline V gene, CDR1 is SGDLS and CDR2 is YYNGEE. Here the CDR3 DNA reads TGTGCCAGCAGCTTTGGGACTAGCGGGAAAGAGACCCAGTACTTC. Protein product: CASSFGTSGKETQYF.

The CDR3: CASFPRTSYNEQFF. CDR3 nucleotides: TGTGCCAGCTTCCCTCGGACTAGCTACAATGAGCAGTTCTTC. The chain carries TRBV28 and TRBJ2-1; the match to TRBD2 covers 7 bases. V was pared by 8 bases and J by 3 bases, with 7 bases of the junction left unmatched. The CDR3 loop spans 14 amino acids. The V gene's germline CDR1 is MDHEN and CDR2 SYDVKM.

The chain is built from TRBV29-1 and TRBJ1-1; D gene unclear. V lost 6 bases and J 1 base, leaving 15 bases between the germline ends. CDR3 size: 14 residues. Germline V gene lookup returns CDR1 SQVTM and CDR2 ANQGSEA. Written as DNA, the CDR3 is TGCAGCGTCACAAAGTCCTCCCCGAACACTGAAGCTTTCTTT. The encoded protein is CSVTKSSPNTEAFF.

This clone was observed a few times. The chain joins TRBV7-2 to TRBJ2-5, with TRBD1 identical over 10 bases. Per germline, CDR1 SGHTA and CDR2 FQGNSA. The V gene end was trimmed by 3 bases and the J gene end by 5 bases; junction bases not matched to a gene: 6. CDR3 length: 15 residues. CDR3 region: CASSFDRGRRETQYF. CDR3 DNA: TGTGCCAGCAGCTTCGACAGGGGGCGGCGGGAGACCCAGTACTTC.

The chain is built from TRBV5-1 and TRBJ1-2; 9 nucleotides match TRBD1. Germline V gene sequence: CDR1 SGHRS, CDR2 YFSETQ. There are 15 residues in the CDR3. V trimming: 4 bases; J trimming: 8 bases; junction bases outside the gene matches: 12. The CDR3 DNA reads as TGCGCCAGCAGCCCACTCCGGGACAGGGATCGGGGCTACACCTTC. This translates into CASSPLRDRDRGYTF.

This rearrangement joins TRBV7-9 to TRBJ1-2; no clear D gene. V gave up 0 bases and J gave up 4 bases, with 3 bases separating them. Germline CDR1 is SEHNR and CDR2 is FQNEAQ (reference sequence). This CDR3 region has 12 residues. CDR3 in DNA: TGTGCCAGCAGCTTAGCCCTCTATGGCTACACCTTC. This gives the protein CASSLALYGYTF. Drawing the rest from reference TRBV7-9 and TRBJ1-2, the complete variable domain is DTGVSQNPRHKITKRGQNVTFRCDPISEHNRLYWYRQTLGQGPEFLTYFQNEAQLEKSRLLSDRFSAERPKGSFSTLEIQRTEQGDSAMYLCASSLALYGYTFGSGTRLTVV.

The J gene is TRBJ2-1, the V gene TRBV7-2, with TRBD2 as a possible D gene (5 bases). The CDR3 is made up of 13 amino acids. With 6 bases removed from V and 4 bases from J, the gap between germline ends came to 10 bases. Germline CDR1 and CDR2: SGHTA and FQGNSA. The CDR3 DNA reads TGTGCCAGCAGACTAGACGTATACAATGAGCAGTTCTTC. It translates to CASRLDVYNEQFF.

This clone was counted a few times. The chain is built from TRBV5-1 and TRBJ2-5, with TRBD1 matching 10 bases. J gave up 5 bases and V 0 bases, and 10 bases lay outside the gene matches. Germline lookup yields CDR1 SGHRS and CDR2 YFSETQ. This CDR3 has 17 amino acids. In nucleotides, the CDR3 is TGCGCCAGCAGCTTGGGAGGGACAGGGGCCCGATTGGAGACCCAGTACTTC. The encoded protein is CASSLGGTGARLETQYF.

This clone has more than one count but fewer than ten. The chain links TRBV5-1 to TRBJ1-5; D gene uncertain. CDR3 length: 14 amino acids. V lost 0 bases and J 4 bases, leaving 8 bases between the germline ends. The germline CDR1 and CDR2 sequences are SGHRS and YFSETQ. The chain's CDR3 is CASSLVGENQPQHF. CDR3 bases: TGCGCCAGCAGCTTGGTTGGGGAGAATCAGCCCCAGCATTTT.

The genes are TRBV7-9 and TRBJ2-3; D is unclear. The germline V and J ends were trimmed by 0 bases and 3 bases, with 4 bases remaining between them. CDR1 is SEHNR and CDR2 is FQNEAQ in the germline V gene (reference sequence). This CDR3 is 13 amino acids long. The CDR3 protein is CASSLAQTDTQYF. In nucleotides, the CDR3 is TGTGCCAGCAGCTTAGCACAGACAGATACGCAGTATTTT.

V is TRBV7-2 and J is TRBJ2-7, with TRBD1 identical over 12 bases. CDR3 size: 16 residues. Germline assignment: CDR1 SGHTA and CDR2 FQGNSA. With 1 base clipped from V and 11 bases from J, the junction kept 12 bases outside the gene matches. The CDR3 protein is CASSLVDPGQGAREYF. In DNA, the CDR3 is TGTGCCAGCAGCTTAGTTGACCCGGGACAGGGGGCTCGGGAGTACTTC.

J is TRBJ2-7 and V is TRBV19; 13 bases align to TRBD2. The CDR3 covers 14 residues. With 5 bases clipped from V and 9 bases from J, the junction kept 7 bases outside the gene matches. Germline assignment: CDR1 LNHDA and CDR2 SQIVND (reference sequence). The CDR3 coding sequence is TGTGCCAGTAGTTCTTTGGGACTAGCGGGACTGCAGTACTTC. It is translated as CASSSLGLAGLQYF.

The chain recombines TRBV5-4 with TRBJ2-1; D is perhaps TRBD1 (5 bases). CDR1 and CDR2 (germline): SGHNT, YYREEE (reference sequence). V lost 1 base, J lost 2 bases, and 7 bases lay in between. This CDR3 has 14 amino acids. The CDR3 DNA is TGTGCCAGCAGCTTGAAGGGGCCCTACAATGAGCAGTTCTTC. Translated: CASSLKGPYNEQFF.

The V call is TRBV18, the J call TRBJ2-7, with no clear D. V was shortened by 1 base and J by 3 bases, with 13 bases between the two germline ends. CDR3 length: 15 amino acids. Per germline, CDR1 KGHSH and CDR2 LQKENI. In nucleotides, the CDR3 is TGTGCCAGCTCACCACTAGAGTCAACCTACTACGAGCAGTACTTC. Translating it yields CASSPLESTYYEQYF.

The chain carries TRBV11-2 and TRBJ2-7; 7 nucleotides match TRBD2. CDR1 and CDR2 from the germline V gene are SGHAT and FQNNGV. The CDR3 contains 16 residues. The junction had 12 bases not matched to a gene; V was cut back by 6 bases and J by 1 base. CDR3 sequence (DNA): TGTGCCAGCAGGCCTTGGGGGGGGACTAAATCCTACGAGCAGTACTTC. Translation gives CASRPWGGTKSYEQYF.

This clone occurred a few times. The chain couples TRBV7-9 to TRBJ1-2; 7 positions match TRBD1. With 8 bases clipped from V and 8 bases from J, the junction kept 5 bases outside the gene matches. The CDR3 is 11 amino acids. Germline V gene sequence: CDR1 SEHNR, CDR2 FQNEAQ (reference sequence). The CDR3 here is CASDTGAGYTF. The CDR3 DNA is TGTGCCAGCGACACAGGGGCCGGCTACACCTTC.

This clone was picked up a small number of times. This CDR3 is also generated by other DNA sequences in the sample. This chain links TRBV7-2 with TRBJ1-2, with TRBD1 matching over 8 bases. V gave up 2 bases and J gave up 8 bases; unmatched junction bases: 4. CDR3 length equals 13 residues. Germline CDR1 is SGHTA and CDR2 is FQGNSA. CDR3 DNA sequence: TGTGCCAGCAGCTTACAGGGGGCGGGCGGCTACACCTTC. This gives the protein CASSLQGAGGYTF.

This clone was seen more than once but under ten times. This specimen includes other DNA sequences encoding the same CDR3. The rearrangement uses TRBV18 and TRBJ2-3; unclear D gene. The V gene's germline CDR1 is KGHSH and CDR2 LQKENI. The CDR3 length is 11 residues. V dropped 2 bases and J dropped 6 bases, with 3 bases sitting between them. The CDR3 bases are TGTGCCAGCTCACCATCGGATACGCAGTATTTT. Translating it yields CASSPSDTQYF.

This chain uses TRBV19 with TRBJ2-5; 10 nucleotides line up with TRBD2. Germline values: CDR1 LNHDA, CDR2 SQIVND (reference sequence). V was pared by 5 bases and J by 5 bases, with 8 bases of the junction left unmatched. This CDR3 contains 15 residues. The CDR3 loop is CASSPGLAYGETQYF. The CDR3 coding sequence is TGTGCCAGTAGTCCGGGACTAGCGTACGGTGAGACCCAGTACTTC.

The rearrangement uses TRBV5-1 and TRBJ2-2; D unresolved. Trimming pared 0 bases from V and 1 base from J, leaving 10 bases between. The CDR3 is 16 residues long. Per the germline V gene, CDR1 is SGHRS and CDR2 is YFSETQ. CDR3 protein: CASSLAQALNTGELFF. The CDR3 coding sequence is TGCGCCAGCAGCTTGGCCCAGGCGTTGAACACCGGGGAGCTGTTTTTT.